Below, 11 T cell receptor beta chains from the same sample are listed, as sequenced in a study of CD8+CD57+ T cells in acquired aplastic anemia. Patients picked for sequencing had shown CD8+CD57+ cell expansion detected by flow cytometry. The template for TCR beta VDJ and CDR3 sequence profiling was genomic DNA. TCRdb called the reads again in MiXCR, with one record for every CDR3 protein. Of some 120,000 distinct CDR3 sequences detected, less than 50% appear once; the ten largest clones hold roughly 3%. The sequencing sample was made of sorted CD4+, CD8+, or CD8+CD57+ T cells (not recorded which) from PBMCs. The origin of the receptors is a human donor with aplastic anemia.

The chain links TRBV18 to TRBJ2-1, with a possible D match to TRBD2 (5 bases). Germline CDR1 reads KGHSH; CDR2 reads LQKENI. The CDR3 has 14 amino acids. Trimming left V 6 bases short and J 6 bases short, with 15 bases between. The CDR3 sequence: CASSPPGIPNEQFF. The CDR3 DNA reads TGTGCCAGCTCTCCGCCCGGGATCCCCAATGAGCAGTTCTTC.

The sample holds many counts of this clonotype. This chain uses TRBV24-1 with TRBJ2-6; tentatively, D is TRBD1 or TRBD2 (6 bases each). V was cut by 2 bases and J by 0 bases, with 10 bases left in between. The CDR3 loop spans 17 amino acids. Looked up from germline, CDR1 is KGHDR and CDR2 is SFDVKD. Here the CDR3 DNA reads TGTGCCACCAGTGATTCCGGAGGGGGCTCTGGGGCCAACGTCCTGACTTTC. It is translated as CATSDSGGGSGANVLTF.

Sample share makes this clonotype large. The gene calls are TRBV5-6 and TRBJ2-5, with 9 bases lining up with TRBD2. Germline CDR1 SGHDT, CDR2 YYEEEE. This CDR3 spans 13 amino acids. J was trimmed by 5 bases and V by 3 bases; bases with no gene match: 2. CDR3 sequence: CASSSTSGETQYF. In DNA form, the CDR3 reads TGTGCCAGCAGCTCGACTAGCGGTGAGACCCAGTACTTC.

In its sample, this clonotype was seen many times. The rearrangement joins TRBV15 to TRBJ1-2; TRBD1 matches 7 bases. This CDR3 has 16 residues. Germline loops: CDR1 LNHNV, CDR2 YYDKDF (reference sequence). With V trimmed by 4 bases and J by 0 bases, 8 bases remained unmatched. The CDR3 loop is CATSTMGQSTNYGYTF. In DNA form, the CDR3 reads TGTGCCACCAGCACTATGGGACAGTCGACTAACTATGGCTACACCTTC. Looking up the rest from reference TRBV15 and TRBJ1-2 gives the full variable domain: DAMVIQNPRYQVTQFGKPVTLSCSQTLNHNVMYWYQQKSSQAPKLLFHYYDKDFNNEADTPDNFQSRRPNTSFCFLDIRSPGLGDTAMYLCATSTMGQSTNYGYTFGSGTRLTVV.

Worth noting for this clonotype: A much larger clone differs from this one at a single base, so this may be a read error. The CDR3, as DNA: TGTGCCAGCGGTGAATCGCCGCGGTCCGACACTGAAGCTTTCTTT. Residues: CASGESPRSDTEAFF. The chain combines TRBV2 with TRBJ1-1; D gene unclear. Germline values: CDR1 SNHLY, CDR2 FYNNEI. This CDR3 contains 15 residues.

Note on this clonotype: Possible read error: a much larger clone is one base away. This chain connects TRBV5-1 to TRBJ1-3; D unclear. This CDR3 contains 16 residues. Between the trimmed V and J ends, which lost 3 bases and 3 bases, there was a span of 16 bases. Germline V gene lookup returns CDR1 SGHRS and CDR2 YFSETQ. The CDR3 spells CASSSDSPGDGNTIYF. The CDR3 DNA is TGCGCCAGCAGCTCCGATTCGCCCGGGGATGGAAACACCATATATTTT.

This clonotype was observed many times. The chain carries TRBV3-1 and TRBJ1-2; 8 nucleotides agree with TRBD1. V shed 4 bases and J 1 base; nucleotides not matched to a gene: 2. Germline CDR1 is LGHDT and CDR2 is YNNKEL (reference sequence). The CDR3 length is 14 residues. The CDR3 sequence is CASSPQGGNYGYTF. CDR3 nucleotides: TGTGCCAGCAGCCCACAGGGGGGTAACTATGGCTACACCTTC.

V gene TRBV20-1 combines with J gene TRBJ2-7; no definite D call. This CDR3 has 13 amino acids. V was shortened by 0 bases and J by 3 bases, with 9 bases between the two germline ends. Germline values: CDR1 DFQATT, CDR2 SNEGSKA (reference sequence). The CDR3 nucleotides are TGCAGTGCTAGAGATTACTGGGACTACGAGCAGTACTTC. Translated, it gives CSARDYWDYEQYF.

This chain connects TRBV10-3 to TRBJ1-6; D perhaps matches TRBD1 (6 bases). Germline CDR1 and CDR2: ENHRY and SYGVKD. Trimming shortened V by 6 bases and J by 8 bases, and 17 bases separated the two germline ends. This CDR3 has 15 residues. The CDR3 loop reads CAIRDTGNRYSPLHF. The CDR3 nucleotides read TGTGCCATCAGGGACACAGGGAATAGGTATTCACCCCTCCACTTT.

This chain uses TRBV20-1 with TRBJ2-7; D is perhaps TRBD2 (7 bases). There are 13 residues in the CDR3. With 1 base removed from V and 3 bases from J, the gap between germline ends came to 10 bases. CDR1 is DFQATT, CDR2 SNEGSKA, per germline (reference sequence). The CDR3, as DNA: TGCAGTGCTAGAGCGGGGGGACACTACGAGCAGTACTTC. It translates to CSARAGGHYEQYF.

Many counts were recorded for this clonotype. The chain uses TRBV19 and TRBJ1-4; weak D call: TRBD1 (6 bases). CDR3 size: 14 residues. CDR1 is LNHDA, CDR2 SQIVND, per germline (reference sequence). V dropped 7 bases and J dropped 8 bases, with 17 bases sitting between them. The CDR3 bases are TGTGCCAGTAATCGTCAAGGGGGTCGAGAAAAACTGTTTTTT. Amino acid sequence: CASNRQGGREKLFF.